This TCR beta chain derives from a study of CD8 T cells in Susac syndrome. RNA amounts of roughly 0.5 to 1 ug underwent reverse transcription with random hexamers. TCRdb reanalysed the immunoSEQ multiplex PCR reads using MiXCR and keeps one entry per CDR3 protein. The data contain more than 100,000 distinct CDR3 sequences, roughly 94% of them singletons. V dropped 5 bases and J dropped 7 bases, with 18 bases sitting between them. This CDR3 contains 15 residues. CDR1 is ENHRY, CDR2 SYGVKD, per germline. The receptor was isolated from a human donor with Susac syndrome. The sequenced material came from CD8+ T cells from PBMCs. The chain couples TRBV10-3 to TRBJ2-1; unclear D gene. CDR3 protein: CAISTLSRPWNEQFF. CDR3 sequence (DNA): TGTGCCATCAGTACTCTGAGTCGTCCCTGGAATGAGCAGTTCTTC.